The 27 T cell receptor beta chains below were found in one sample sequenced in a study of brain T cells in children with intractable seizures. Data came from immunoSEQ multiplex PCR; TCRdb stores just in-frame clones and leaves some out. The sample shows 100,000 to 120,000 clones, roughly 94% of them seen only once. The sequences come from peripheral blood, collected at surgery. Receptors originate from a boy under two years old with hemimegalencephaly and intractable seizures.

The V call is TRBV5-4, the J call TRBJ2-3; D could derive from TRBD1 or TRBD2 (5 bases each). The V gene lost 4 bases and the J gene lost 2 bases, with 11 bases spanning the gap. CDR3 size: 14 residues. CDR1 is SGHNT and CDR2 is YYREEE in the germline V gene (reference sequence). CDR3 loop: CASSPGTDTDTQYF. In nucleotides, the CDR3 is TGTGCCAGCAGCCCCGGGACGGACACAGATACGCAGTATTTT.

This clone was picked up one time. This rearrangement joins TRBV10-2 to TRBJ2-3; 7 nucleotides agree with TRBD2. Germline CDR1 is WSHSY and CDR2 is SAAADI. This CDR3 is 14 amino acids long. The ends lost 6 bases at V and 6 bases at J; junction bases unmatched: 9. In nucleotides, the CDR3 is TGCGCCAGCAGCGTTAGACTAGCCGTGGATACGCAGTATTTT. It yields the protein CASSVRLAVDTQYF.

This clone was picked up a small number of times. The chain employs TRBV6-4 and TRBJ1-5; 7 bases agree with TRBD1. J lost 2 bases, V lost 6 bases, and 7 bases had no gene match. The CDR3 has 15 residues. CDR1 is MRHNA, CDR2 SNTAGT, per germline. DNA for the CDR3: TGTGCCAGCAGCCCCACAGGGGAGGGCAATCAGCCCCAGCATTTT. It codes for CASSPTGEGNQPQHF.

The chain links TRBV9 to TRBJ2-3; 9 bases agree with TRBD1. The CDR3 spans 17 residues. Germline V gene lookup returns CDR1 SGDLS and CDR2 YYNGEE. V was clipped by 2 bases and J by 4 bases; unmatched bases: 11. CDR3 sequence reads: CASSVRGRDRAADTQYF. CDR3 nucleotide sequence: TGTGCCAGCAGCGTGAGGGGGCGGGACAGGGCGGCAGATACGCAGTATTTT. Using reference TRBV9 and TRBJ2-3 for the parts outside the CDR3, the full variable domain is DSGVTQTPKHLITATGQRVTLRCSPRSGDLSVYWYQQSLDQGLQFLIQYYNGEERAKGNILERFSAQQFPDLHSELNLSSLELGDSALYFCASSVRGRDRAADTQYFGPGTRLTVL.

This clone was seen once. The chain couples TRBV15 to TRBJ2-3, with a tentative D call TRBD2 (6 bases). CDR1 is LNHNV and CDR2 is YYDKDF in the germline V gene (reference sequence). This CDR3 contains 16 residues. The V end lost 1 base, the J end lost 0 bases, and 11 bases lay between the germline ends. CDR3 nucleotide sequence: TGTGCCACCAGCAGAGGGAACGCGGGGAGCACAGATACGCAGTATTTT. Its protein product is CATSRGNAGSTDTQYF.

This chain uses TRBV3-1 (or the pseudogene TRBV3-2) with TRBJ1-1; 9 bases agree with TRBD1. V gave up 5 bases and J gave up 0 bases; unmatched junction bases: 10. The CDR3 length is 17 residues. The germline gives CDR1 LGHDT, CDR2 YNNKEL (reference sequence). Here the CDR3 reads CASSGPGQGFMNTEAFF. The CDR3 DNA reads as TGTGCCAGCAGCGGGCCAGGACAGGGGTTCATGAACACTGAAGCTTTCTTT.

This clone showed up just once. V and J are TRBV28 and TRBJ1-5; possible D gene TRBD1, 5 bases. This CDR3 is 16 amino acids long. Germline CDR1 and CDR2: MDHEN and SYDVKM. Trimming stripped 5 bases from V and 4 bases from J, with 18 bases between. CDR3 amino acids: CASSPHQGMGNQPQHF. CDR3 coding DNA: TGTGCCAGCAGTCCGCACCAGGGTATGGGGAATCAGCCCCAGCATTTT.

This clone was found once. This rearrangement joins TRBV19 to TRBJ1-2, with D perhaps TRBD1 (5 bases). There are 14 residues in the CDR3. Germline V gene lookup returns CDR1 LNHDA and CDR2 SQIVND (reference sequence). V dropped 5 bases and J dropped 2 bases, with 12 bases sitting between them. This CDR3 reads CASSSGQPNYGYTF. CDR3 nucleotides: TGTGCCAGTAGTTCTGGACAACCGAACTATGGCTACACCTTC.

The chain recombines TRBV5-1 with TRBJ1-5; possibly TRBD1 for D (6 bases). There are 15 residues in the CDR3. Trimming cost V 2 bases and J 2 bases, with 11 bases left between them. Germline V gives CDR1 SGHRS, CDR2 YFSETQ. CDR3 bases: TGCGCCAGCAGCTTAACCTGGACAGGCAATCAGCCCCAGCATTTT. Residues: CASSLTWTGNQPQHF.

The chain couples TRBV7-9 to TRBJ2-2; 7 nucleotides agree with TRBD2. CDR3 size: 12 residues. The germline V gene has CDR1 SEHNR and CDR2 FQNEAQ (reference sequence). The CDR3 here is CAIRGGTGELFF. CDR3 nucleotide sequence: TGTGCTATCCGGGGAGGGACCGGGGAGCTGTTTTTT.

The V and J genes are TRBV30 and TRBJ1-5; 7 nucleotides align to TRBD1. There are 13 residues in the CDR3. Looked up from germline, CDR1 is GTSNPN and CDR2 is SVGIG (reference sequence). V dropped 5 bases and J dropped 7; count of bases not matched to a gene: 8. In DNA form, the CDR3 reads TGTGCCTGGTCGACAGGGCGGGGGCAGCCCCAGCATTTT. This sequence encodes CAWSTGRGQPQHF.

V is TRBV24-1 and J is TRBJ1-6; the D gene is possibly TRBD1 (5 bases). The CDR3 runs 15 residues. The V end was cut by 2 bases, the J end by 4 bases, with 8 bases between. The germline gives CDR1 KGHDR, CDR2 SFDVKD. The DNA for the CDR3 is TGTGCCACCAGTGATTCGGGACCGTATAATTCACCCCTCCACTTT. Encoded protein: CATSDSGPYNSPLHF.

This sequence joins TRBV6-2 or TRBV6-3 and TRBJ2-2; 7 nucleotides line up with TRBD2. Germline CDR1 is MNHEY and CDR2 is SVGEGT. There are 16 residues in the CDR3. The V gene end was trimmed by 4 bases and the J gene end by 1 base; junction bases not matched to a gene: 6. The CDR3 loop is CASSLISGVNTGELFF. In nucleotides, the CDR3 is TGTGCCAGCAGTTTGATCAGCGGGGTGAACACCGGGGAGCTGTTTTTT.

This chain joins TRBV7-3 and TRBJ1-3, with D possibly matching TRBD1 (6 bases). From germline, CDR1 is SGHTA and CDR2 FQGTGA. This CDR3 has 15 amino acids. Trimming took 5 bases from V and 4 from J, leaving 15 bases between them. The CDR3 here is CASSPRGAVGNTIYF. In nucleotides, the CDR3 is TGTGCCAGCAGCCCCCGGGGGGCGGTGGGAAACACCATATATTTT. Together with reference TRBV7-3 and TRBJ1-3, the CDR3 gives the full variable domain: GAGVSQTPSNKVTEKGKYVELRCDPISGHTALYWYRQSLGQGPEFLIYFQGTGAADDSGLPNDRFFAVRPEGSVSTLKIQRTERGDSAVYLCASSPRGAVGNTIYFGEGSWLTVV.

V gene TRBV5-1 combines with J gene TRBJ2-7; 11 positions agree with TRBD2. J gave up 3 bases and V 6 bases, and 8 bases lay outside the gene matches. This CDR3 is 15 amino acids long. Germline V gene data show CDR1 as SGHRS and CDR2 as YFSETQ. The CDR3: CASTVAGGPGYEQYF. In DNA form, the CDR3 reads TGCGCCAGCACCGTAGCGGGAGGGCCTGGCTACGAGCAGTACTTC.

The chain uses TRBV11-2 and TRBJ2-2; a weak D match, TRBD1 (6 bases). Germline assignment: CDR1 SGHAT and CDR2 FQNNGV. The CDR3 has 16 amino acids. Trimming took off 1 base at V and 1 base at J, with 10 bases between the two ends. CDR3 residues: CASSLGWGQNTGELFF. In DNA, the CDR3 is TGTGCCAGCAGCTTAGGGTGGGGACAGAACACCGGGGAGCTGTTTTTT.

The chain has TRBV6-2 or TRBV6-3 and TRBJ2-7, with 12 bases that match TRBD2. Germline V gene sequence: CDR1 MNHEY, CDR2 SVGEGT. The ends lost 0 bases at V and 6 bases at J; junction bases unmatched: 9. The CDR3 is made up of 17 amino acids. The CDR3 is CASSYSTSGRRTAEQYF. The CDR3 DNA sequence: TGTGCCAGCAGTTACTCGACTAGCGGGAGACGGACAGCCGAGCAGTACTTC.

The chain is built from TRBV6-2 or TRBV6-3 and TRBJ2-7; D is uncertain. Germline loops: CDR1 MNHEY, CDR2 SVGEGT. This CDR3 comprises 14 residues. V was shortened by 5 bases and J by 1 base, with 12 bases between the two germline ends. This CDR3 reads CASSTFSVSYEQYF. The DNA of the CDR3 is TGTGCCAGCAGTACCTTTTCGGTTTCCTACGAGCAGTACTTC.

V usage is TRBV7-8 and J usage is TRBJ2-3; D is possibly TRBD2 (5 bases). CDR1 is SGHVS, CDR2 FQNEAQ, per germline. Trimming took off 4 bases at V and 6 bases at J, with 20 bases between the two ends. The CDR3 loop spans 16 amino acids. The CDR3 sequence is CASSSTRDGRGDTQYF. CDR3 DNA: TGTGCCAGCAGCTCTACTAGAGACGGCCGTGGGGATACGCAGTATTTT.

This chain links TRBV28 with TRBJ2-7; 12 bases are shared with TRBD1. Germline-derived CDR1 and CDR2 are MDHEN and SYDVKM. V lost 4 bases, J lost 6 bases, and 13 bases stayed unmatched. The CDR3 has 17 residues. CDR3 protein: CASSSSVGTGGRGEQYF. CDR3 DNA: TGTGCCAGCAGTTCTTCCGTAGGGACAGGGGGCCGGGGCGAGCAGTACTTC.

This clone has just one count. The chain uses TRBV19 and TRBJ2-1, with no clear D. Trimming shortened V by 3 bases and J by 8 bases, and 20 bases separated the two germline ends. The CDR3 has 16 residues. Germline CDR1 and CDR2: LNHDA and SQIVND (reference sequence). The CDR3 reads CASSIIAFSSGDEQFF. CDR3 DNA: TGTGCCAGTAGTATTATCGCGTTCTCCAGTGGGGATGAGCAGTTCTTC. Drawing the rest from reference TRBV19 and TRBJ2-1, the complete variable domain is DGGITQSPKYLFRKEGQNVTLSCEQNLNHDAMYWYRQDPGQGLRLIYYSQIVNDFQKGDIAEGYSVSREKKESFPLTVTSAQKNPTAFYLCASSIIAFSSGDEQFFGPGTRLTVL.

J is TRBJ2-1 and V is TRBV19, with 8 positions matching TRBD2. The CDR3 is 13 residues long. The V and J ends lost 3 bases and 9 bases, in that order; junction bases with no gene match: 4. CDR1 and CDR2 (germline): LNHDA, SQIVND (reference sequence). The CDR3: CASSIGGGAEQFF. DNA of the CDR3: TGTGCCAGTAGTATCGGGGGGGGTGCTGAGCAGTTCTTC.

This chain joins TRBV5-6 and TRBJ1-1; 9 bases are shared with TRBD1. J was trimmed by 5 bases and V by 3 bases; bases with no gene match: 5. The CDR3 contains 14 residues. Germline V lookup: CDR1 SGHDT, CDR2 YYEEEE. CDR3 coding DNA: TGTGCCAGCAGCTGGACAGGGGAAGGAACTGAAGCTTTCTTT. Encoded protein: CASSWTGEGTEAFF.

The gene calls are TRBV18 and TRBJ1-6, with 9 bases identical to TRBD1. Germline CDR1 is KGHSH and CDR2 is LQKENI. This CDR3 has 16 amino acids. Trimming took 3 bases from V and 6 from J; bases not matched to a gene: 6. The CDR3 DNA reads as TGTGCCAGCTCACCGAATCCGGGACAGGGTAATTCACCCCTCCACTTT. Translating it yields CASSPNPGQGNSPLHF. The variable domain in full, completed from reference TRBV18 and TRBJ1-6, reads NAGVMQNPRHLVRRRGQEARLRCSPMKGHSHVYWYRQLPEEGLKFMVYLQKENIIDESGMPKERFSAEFPKEGPSILRIQQVVRGDSAAYFCASSPNPGQGNSPLHFGNGTRLTVT.

This CDR3 reads CASSILSRGLNNTGELFF. The DNA of the CDR3 is TGTGCCAGCAGCATCCTATCCAGGGGGCTCAACAACACCGGGGAGCTGTTTTTT. V usage is TRBV14 and J usage is TRBJ2-2; 8 bases fit TRBD1. The trim removed 5 bases at V and 2 bases at J, leaving 13 bases unmatched. Per the germline V gene, CDR1 is SGHDN and CDR2 is FVKESK. The CDR3 is 18 amino acids.

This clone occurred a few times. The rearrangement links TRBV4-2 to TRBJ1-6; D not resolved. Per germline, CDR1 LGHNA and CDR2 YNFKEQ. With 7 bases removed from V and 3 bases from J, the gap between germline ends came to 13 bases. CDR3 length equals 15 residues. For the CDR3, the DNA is TGTGCCAGCAAATTACCTGGGGACTATAATTCACCCCTCCACTTT. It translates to CASKLPGDYNSPLHF.

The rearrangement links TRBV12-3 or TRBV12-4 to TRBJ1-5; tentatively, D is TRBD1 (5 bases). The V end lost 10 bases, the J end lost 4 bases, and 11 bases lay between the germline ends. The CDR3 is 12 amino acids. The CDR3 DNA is TGTGCCACCCTCAGGGATAATCAGCCCCAGCATTTT. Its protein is CATLRDNQPQHF.